The 16 T cell receptor beta chains below were found in one sample sequenced in a study of vaccination and CD4 T cells after COVID-19. The Oncomine TCR Beta short-read assay sequenced DNA from cultured CD4+ T cells. TCRdb independently ran MiXCR on the PCR reads; one entry per CDR3 protein. The repertoire consists of tens of thousands of distinct CDR3 sequences, with around 38% occurring once and the leading ten covering roughly 18%. Stated treatment: approximately nine-day PBMC culture with coronavirus spike peptide pools or control peptides (ViraFEST assay). The antigens these receptors bind are not known. The sequencing here drew on CD4+ T cells from blood, cultured in vitro, taken before SARS-CoV-2 vaccination. These receptors came from a human donor who received a COVID-19 vaccine.

The chain links TRBV5-4 to TRBJ1-2; the D gene is possibly TRBD1 (6 bases). The V and J ends lost 2 bases and 5 bases respectively, with 13 bases between them. CDR3 length: 14 residues. The germline CDR1 and CDR2 sequences are SGHNT and YYREEE (reference sequence). The CDR3 loop is CASSFIGGGYGYTF. The DNA of the CDR3 is TGTGCCAGCAGCTTCATCGGGGGCGGGTATGGCTACACCTTC.

The chain is built from TRBV25-1 and TRBJ2-7; 7 nucleotides line up with TRBD1. The CDR3 runs 17 residues. With V trimmed by 3 bases and J by 4 bases, 15 bases remained unmatched. Germline V gene sequence: CDR1 MGHDK, CDR2 SYGVNS. The CDR3 sequence is CASSENGGDRVSYEQYF. CDR3 nucleotides: TGTGCCAGCAGTGAGAATGGCGGTGACAGGGTCTCGTACGAGCAGTACTTC.

This chain uses TRBV10-2 with TRBJ1-4; D gene unclear. The V gene's germline CDR1 is WSHSY and CDR2 SAAADI. V lost 1 base, J lost 8 bases, and 14 bases lay in between. CDR3 length: 15 amino acids. This chain's CDR3 is CASSELGMEGEKLFF. DNA for the CDR3: TGCGCCAGCAGTGAGTTGGGCATGGAGGGAGAAAAACTGTTTTTT.

This clonotype has just a few counts. The V call is TRBV7-6, the J call TRBJ1-3; D remains ambiguous. The CDR3 consists of 16 residues. V gave up 1 base and J gave up 2 bases, with 12 bases separating them. The germline gives CDR1 SGHVS, CDR2 FNYEAQ. The CDR3 loop reads CASSLVGQEAGNTIYF. CDR3 bases: TGTGCCAGCAGCTTAGTCGGGCAGGAGGCTGGAAACACCATATATTTT.

Only a few counts were recorded for this clonotype. The chain couples TRBV20-1 to TRBJ1-6; D is ambiguous. Trimming left V 2 bases short and J 7 bases short, with 12 bases between. The CDR3 runs to 14 residues. Germline loops: CDR1 DFQATT, CDR2 SNEGSKA (reference sequence). The CDR3 loop is CSARIRSDNSPLHF. The CDR3 DNA reads TGCAGTGCTAGAATACGCTCGGACAATTCACCCCTCCACTTT.

In its sample, this clonotype was seen a few times. The chain combines TRBV4-1 with TRBJ1-2, with D maybe TRBD1 (5 bases). The length of the CDR3 is 13 residues. Germline CDR1 is MGHRA and CDR2 is YSYEKL. The germline V and J ends were trimmed by 8 bases and 3 bases, with 13 bases remaining between them. The CDR3 region is CASSWGFDYGYTF. The DNA for the CDR3 is TGCGCCAGCTCTTGGGGCTTTGACTATGGCTACACCTTC.

A single count supports this clonotype. This sequence joins TRBV6-5 and TRBJ2-7; D is tentatively TRBD1 or TRBD2 (5 bases each). The V and J ends lost 0 bases and 5 bases respectively, with 14 bases between them. CDR1 is MNHEY and CDR2 is SVGAGI in the germline V gene. The CDR3 is made up of 15 amino acids. As DNA, the CDR3 is TGTGCCAGCAGTTACTCCCGGGACCGCTCTCACGAGCAGTACTTC. It translates to CASSYSRDRSHEQYF.

This clonotype was recorded a few times. This chain connects TRBV30 to TRBJ2-1, with TRBD2 matching over 11 bases. The CDR3 length is 16 residues. V was clipped by 2 bases and J by 5 bases; unmatched bases: 8. The germline gives CDR1 GTSNPN, CDR2 SVGIG (reference sequence). The DNA of the CDR3 is TGTGCCTGGAGTAACCCAACTAGCGGGGGAAACAATGAGCAGTTCTTC. This codes for CAWSNPTSGGNNEQFF.

This clonotype was seen a few times. The V and J genes are TRBV7-9 and TRBJ1-3; TRBD1 aligns across 10 bases. From germline, CDR1 is SEHNR and CDR2 FQNEAQ (reference sequence). This CDR3 has 17 amino acids. V dropped 4 bases and J dropped 8; count of bases not matched to a gene: 14. The DNA for the CDR3 is TGTGCCAGCAGCTCCTTTGGGACAGGGGAGCCTGCGCACACCATATATTTT. Amino acids: CASSSFGTGEPAHTIYF.

The rearrangement joins TRBV12-3 or TRBV12-4 to TRBJ2-5; D gene uncertain. The CDR3 runs 11 residues. The V end was cut by 0 bases, the J end by 4 bases, with 0 bases between. Here the CDR3 reads CASSLAETQYF. The CDR3 DNA follows: TGTGCCAGCAGTTTAGCAGAGACCCAGTACTTC.

The V gene is TRBV6-1, the J gene TRBJ2-2; TRBD2 matches at 9 bases. Germline V gene sequence: CDR1 MNHNS, CDR2 SASEGT. This CDR3 has 13 amino acids. J gave up 0 bases and V 11 bases, and 1 base lay outside the gene matches. CDR3 protein: CAAGGPNTGELFF. CDR3 in DNA: TGTGCCGCGGGGGGGCCGAACACCGGGGAGCTGTTTTTT.

Written as DNA, the CDR3 is TGTGCCAGCAGTGCGGACAGGTCGTACACTGAAGCTTTCTTT. The encoded protein is CASSADRSYTEAFF. The V and J genes are TRBV2 and TRBJ1-1; 7 nucleotides align to TRBD1. V lost 4 bases to trimming and J lost 3 bases; unmatched junction nucleotides: 5. Germline V lookup: CDR1 SNHLY, CDR2 FYNNEI. This CDR3 has 14 amino acids.

V gene TRBV30 combines with J gene TRBJ1-1; maybe TRBD1 (5 bases). Trimming left V 1 base short and J 1 base short, with 13 bases between. Per germline, CDR1 GTSNPN and CDR2 SVGIG (reference sequence). CDR3 length equals 15 residues. CDR3 sequence: CAWSGGAGPNTEAFF. The CDR3 DNA reads as TGTGCCTGGAGTGGTGGGGCAGGGCCGAACACTGAAGCTTTCTTT.

This clonotype was seen only a few times. The chain has TRBV2 and TRBJ1-5; 12 bases match TRBD1. Trimming at V came to 6 bases and at J to 2 bases, leaving 8 bases not matched to a gene. This CDR3 has 17 residues. The germline gives CDR1 SNHLY, CDR2 FYNNEI. CDR3 nucleotides: TGTGCCAGCAGGGGACAGGGGGCGATGTCAGGCAATCAGCCCCAGCATTTT. Translated: CASRGQGAMSGNQPQHF.

This clonotype was seen only a few times. This sequence joins TRBV6-1 and TRBJ1-6, with 8 bases fitting TRBD1. Germline V gives CDR1 MNHNS, CDR2 SASEGT. The CDR3 spans 15 residues. Unmatched junction bases numbered 6, after V lost 2 bases and J lost 9 bases. In DNA, the CDR3 is TGTGCCAGCAGTGAAAAGGGACAGGAAGGTTCACCCCTCCACTTT. Protein product: CASSEKGQEGSPLHF.

The chain employs TRBV24-1 and TRBJ1-6, with 8 bases that match TRBD1. Germline CDR1 reads KGHDR; CDR2 reads SFDVKD. Trimming at V came to 11 bases and at J to 7 bases, leaving 6 bases not matched to a gene. CDR3 length equals 13 residues. The CDR3 nucleotides are TGTGCCATCTCGGACAGGGCCAATTCACCCCTCCACTTT. As protein: CAISDRANSPLHF.